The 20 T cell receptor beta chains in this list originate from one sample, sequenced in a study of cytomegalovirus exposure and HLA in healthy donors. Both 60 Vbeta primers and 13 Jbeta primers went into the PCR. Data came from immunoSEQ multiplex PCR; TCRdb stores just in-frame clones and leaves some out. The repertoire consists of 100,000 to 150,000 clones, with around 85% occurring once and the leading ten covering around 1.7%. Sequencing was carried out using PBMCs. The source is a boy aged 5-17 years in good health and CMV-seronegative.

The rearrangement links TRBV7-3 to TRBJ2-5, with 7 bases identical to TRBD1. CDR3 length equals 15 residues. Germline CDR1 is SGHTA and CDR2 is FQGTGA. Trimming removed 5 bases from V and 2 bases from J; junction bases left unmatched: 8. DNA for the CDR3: TGTGCCAGCAGCAGAATGGGACAGCCACAAGAGACCCAGTACTTC. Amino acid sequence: CASSRMGQPQETQYF.

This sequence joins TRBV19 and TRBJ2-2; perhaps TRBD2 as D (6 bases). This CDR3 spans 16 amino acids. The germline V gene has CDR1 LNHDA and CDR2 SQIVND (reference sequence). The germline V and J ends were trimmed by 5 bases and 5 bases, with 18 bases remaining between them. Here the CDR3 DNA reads TGTGCCAGTAGTTCTCCCAGCAGCGGACTAACCGGGGAGCTGTTTTTT. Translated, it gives CASSSPSSGLTGELFF.

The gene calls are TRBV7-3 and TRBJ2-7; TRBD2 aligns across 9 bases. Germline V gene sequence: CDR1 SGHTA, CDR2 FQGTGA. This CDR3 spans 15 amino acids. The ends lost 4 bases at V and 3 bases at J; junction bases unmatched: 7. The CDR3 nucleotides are TGTGCCAGCAGCTCCTTAGCGGGAGCGGTCTACGAGCAGTACTTC. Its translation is CASSSLAGAVYEQYF.

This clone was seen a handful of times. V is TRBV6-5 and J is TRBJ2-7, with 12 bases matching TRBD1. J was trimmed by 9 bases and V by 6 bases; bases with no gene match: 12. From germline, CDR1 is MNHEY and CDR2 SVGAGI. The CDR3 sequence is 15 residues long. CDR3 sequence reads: CASRKKGQGARGQYF. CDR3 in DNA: TGTGCCAGCAGGAAGAAGGGACAGGGGGCTAGAGGGCAGTACTTC.

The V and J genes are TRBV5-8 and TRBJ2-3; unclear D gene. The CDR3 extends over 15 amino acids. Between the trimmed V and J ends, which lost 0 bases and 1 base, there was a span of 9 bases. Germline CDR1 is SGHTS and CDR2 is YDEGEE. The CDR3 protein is CASSLGMVGTDTQYF. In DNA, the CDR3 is TGTGCCAGCAGCTTGGGTATGGTAGGCACAGATACGCAGTATTTT.

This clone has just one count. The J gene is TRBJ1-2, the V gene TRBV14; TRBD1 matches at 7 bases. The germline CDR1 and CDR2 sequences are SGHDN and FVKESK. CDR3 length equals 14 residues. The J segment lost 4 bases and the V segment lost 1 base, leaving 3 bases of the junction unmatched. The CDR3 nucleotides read TGTGCCAGCAGCCAAGCAGGGGGACGCTATGGCTACACCTTC. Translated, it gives CASSQAGGRYGYTF.

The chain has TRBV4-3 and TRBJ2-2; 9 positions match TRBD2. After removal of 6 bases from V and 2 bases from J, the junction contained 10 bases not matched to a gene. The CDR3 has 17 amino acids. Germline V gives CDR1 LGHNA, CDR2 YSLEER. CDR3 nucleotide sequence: TGCGCCAGCAGTCTCTTGCTTGGGACTAGCAACACCGGGGAGCTGTTTTTT. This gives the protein CASSLLLGTSNTGELFF.

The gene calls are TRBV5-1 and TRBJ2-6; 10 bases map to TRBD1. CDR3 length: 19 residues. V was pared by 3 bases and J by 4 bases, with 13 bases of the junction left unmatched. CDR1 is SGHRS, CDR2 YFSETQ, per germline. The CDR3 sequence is CASSSGQGVPISGANVLTF. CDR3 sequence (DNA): TGCGCCAGCAGCTCTGGACAGGGGGTCCCCATTTCAGGGGCCAACGTCCTGACTTTC.

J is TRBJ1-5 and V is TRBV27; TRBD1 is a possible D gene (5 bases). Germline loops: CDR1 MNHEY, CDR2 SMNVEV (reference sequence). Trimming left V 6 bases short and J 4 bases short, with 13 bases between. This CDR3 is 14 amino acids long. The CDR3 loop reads CASSTRVGNQPQHF. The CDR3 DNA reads TGTGCCAGCAGCACCAGGGTAGGAAATCAGCCCCAGCATTTT.

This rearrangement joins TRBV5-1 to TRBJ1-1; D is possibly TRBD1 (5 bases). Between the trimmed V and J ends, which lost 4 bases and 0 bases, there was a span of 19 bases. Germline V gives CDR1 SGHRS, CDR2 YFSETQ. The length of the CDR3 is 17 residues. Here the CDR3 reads CASSRWGLRNMNTEAFF. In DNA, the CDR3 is TGCGCCAGCAGCCGGTGGGGACTCAGAAACATGAACACTGAAGCTTTCTTT.

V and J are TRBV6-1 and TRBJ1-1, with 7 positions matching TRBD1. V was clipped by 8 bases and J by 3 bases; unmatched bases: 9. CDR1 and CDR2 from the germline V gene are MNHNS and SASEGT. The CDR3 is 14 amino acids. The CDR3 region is CASGQTGSYTEAFF. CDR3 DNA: TGTGCCAGCGGACAGACAGGGAGCTACACTGAAGCTTTCTTT.

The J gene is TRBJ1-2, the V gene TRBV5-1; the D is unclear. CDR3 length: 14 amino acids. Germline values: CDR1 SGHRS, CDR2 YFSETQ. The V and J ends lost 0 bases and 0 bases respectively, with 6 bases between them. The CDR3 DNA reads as TGCGCCAGCAGCTTGGACAGTCCTAACTATGGCTACACCTTC. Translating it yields CASSLDSPNYGYTF.

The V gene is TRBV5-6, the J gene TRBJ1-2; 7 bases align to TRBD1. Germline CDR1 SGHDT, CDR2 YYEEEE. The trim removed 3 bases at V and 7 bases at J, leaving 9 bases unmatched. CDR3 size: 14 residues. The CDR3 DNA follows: TGTGCCAGCAGCTCCACAGGGGAAGTGAGTGGCTACACCTTC. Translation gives CASSSTGEVSGYTF. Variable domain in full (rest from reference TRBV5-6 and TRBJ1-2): DAGVTQSPTHLIKTRGQQVTLRCSPKSGHDTVSWYQQALGQGPQFIFQYYEEEERQRGNFPDRFSGHQFPNYSSELNVNALLLGDSALYLCASSSTGEVSGYTFGSGTRLTVV.

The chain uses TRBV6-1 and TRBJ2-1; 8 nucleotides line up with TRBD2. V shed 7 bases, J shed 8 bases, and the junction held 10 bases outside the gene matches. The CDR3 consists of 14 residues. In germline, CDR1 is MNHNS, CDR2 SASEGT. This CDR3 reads CASKAERESYEQFF. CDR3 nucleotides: TGTGCCAGCAAGGCGGAGCGGGAGTCCTATGAGCAGTTCTTC.

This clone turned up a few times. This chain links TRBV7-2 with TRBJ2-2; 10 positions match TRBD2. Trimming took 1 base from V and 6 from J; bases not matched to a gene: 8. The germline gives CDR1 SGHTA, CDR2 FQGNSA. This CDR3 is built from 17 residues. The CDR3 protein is CASSLGLAGVKSGELFF. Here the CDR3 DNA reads TGTGCCAGCAGCTTAGGACTAGCGGGTGTCAAATCCGGGGAGCTGTTTTTT.

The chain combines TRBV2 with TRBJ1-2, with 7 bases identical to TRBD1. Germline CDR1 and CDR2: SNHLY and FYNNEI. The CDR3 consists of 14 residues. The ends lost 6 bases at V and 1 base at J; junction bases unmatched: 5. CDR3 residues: CASRGQTINYGYTF. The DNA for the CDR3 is TGTGCCAGCAGGGGACAGACCATTAACTATGGCTACACCTTC.

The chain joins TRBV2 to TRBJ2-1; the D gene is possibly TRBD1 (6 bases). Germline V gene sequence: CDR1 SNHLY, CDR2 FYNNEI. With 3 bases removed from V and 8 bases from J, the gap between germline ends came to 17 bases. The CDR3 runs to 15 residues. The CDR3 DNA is TGTGCCAGCAGTGATTCCAGGGGCCAGGTCGATGAGCAGTTCTTC. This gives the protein CASSDSRGQVDEQFF.

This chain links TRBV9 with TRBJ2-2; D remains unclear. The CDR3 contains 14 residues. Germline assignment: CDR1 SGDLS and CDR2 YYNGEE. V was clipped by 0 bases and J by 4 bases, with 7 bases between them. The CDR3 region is CASSVAGSTGELFF. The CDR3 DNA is TGTGCCAGCAGCGTAGCTGGTAGCACCGGGGAGCTGTTTTTT.

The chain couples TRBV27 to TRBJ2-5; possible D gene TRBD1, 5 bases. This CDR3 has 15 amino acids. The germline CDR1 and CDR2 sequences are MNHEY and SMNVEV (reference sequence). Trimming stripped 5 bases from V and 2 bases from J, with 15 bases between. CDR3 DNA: TGTGCCAGCAGTCTCCAAGGACACGAACAAGAGACCCAGTACTTC. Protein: CASSLQGHEQETQYF.

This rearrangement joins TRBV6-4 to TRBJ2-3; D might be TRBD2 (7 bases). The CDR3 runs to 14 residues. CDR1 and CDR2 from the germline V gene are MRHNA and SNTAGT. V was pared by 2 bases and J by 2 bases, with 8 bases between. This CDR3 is CASSDGGATDTQYF. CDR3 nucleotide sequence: TGTGCCAGCAGTGACGGGGGGGCCACAGATACGCAGTATTTT.